What follows describes a single TCR beta chain. The antigen it recognizes is unknown. Base qualities were left out, and no much larger clone turns up one base away. The method was the immunoSEQ multiplex PCR assay. RNA was extracted from all samples and reverse transcribed into cDNA as template for TCR sequencing. SuperScript III was used for first-strand cDNA synthesis, primed with a 2:1 mix of oligo-dT and random hexamers. A synthetic immune receptor repertoire was used to gauge amplification bias, and whatever bias remained was removed computationally. Per the authors' processing: After raw reads were preprocessed to remove errors, the CDR3 was defined following IMGT conventions as running from the conserved cysteine to phenylalanine. Clonality was computed as 1 minus the Shannon entropy, with the entropy normalized by log2 of the number of productive unique TCRs. Whether each scalp clone was CD4 or CD8 was inferred by checking scalp TCRbeta sequences against the CD4 and CD8 repertoires from sorted blood. TCRdb stores this immuneACCESS table with in-frame sequences only. Part of the clones is absent; in the studies checked, under half of the shortfall reflects unresolved V genes, and no reason is known for the rest. Clone size and the V and J calls come from that table; the DNA yielded D and trimming. The sample table lists more than 150,000 clones, around 58% of them with a count of one. The ten largest clones take up approximately 12% of the sample.

The CDR3 sequence holds 15 residues, the cysteine and phenylalanine included. Only the CDR3 region is kept as DNA, spanning 45 bases read in frame from base 1. Sequences SGHRS (CDR1) and YFSETQ (CDR2) are obtained from the germline V gene. V is shortened by 0 bases, J by 2 bases, and the region joining them spans 12 bases. The sample comes from a study of CD8+ T cells in alopecia areata (dated by TCRdb to 2017 to 2018). Notes on the research overall: The treated patients, all with moderate-to-severe alopecia areata, were enrolled in an open-label pilot trial of oral tofacitinib given at 5 to 10 mg twice daily. Patients stayed on tofacitinib for 6 to 18 months and then had 6 months of follow-up off drug so that delayed response and recurrence could be assessed. In treated patients, disease severity was measured using the SALT score, which gives the percentage of scalp surface area affected. In both human patients and the C3H/HeJ mouse model, the study applied high-throughput TCRbeta sequencing to look at T cell clonal expansion in alopecia areata. Human TCRbeta sequencing covered scalp tissue and sorted CD4+ and CD8+ peripheral blood T cells from patchy and totalis/universalis alopecia areata patients and healthy controls. Biopsies were taken from tofacitinib-treated patients at baseline and again at 4 and 24 weeks into treatment, and several of those patients also had a later scalp biopsy. Scalp clonality was compared among normal scalp (n=4), patchy alopecia areata scalp (n=8), and alopecia totalis/universalis scalp (n=8). RNA came from the PAXgene miRNA kit for fixed scalp, the miRNeasy kit for PBMCs, and the RNeasy kit for mouse skin. TCRbeta CDR3 regions were amplified by immunoSEQ multiplex PCR using 35 Vbeta forward and 13 Jbeta reverse primers.

This sample's time point label indicates: 24 weeks on oral tofacitinib. In light of the paper, this sample's treatment or condition label describes: oral pan-JAK inhibitor, 5-10 mg twice daily. Lesional scalp punch biopsies and peripheral blood were collected from alopecia areata patients. PBMCs were isolated by density centrifugation and stained for CD3, CD4 and CD8, and CD4+ and CD8+ T cells were sorted on a FACSAria. Overall results and qualifications from the work: Scalp clonality and the number of expanded CD8+ clones among the top 100 scalp clones were significantly decreased by tofacitinib. Many expanded lesional clones were found to persist in scalp and blood during tofacitinib treatment, and relapse after treatment cessation may be partly explained by this persistence. Compared with normal scalp, lesional scalp had higher clonality and more expanded CD8+ clones, particularly in alopecia totalis/universalis, a pattern that suggests antigenic drive. Unlike mouse skin, where gammadelta T cells dominate, normal human skin contains resident alphabeta T cells that get sequenced too, which complicates analysis of the scalp TCR repertoire. Because the treated cohort was small and included a single nonresponder, larger studies are needed to assess links between baseline CD8+ expansion and response. Shared TCR sequences between patients were less evident than in mice, which may be partly attributable to HLA diversity in the patient population.

The specimen was CD8+ T cells sorted from blood, collected at week 24, from a patient treated with tofacitinib. The rearrangement joined TRBV5-1 to TRBJ2-7; TRBD2 is possibly the D segment (7 matching bases). This TCR derives from a human donor with alopecia areata. The DNA sequence is TGCGCCAGCAGCTTGGAGTCGGGGGGCGCCTACGAGCAGTACTTC. Its protein product is CASSLESGGAYEQYF.